A single TCR beta chain is shown here with its context. The antigen remains undetermined. For the second PCR, which ran for 7 to 11 cycles, a sample-barcoded 5' primer and a J-beta primer mix were used. The authors tagged each cDNA molecule using a template-switch adaptor with 12 random nucleotides. TCRdb itself ran the 5' RACE reads through MiXCR, one entry per CDR3 protein. The table has approximately 1.5 million distinct CDR3 sequences, 30% to 40% seen once. This entry belongs to a study of blood T cells in healthy people across ages. Study-level findings and limits: Those diversity estimates obtained from one million T cells were thought to be underestimates.

This receptor was taken from a woman aged 25 to 39 in good health. Sequencing was done on a sample of blood.

Here the CDR3 reads CASSPGQGTDQPQHF. CDR3 nucleotide sequence: TGTGCCAGCAGCCCTGGACAGGGGACGGATCAGCCCCAGCATTTT. This chain uses TRBV5-4 with TRBJ1-5; TRBD1 agrees at 9 bases. Germline V CDR1 and CDR2: SGHNT, YYREEE (reference sequence). This CDR3 contains 15 residues. Trimming cost V 4 bases and J 5 bases; bases outside gene matches: 7.